This is a list of T cell receptor beta chains from one sample in a study of blood T cell repertoires in COVID-19. Here immunoSEQ multiplex PCR was the method, and the copy in TCRdb shows in-frame clones only, minus some. The sample consists of over 200,000 clones, roughly 84% of them appearing once. Sequences were obtained from peripheral blood. The receptors stem from a man between 35 and 55 years old with active or convalescent COVID-19. CDR3s include the opening cysteine and the closing phenylalanine or tryptophan. A D gene is named only where the DNA matches it firmly. Clone size appears in some rows only: once, few, many, or a class for an expanded clone.

d_call j_call v_call clone_size cdr3_nt cdr3_aa
TRBD1 TRBJ1-2 TRBV12-3/TRBV12-4 NA TGTGCCAGCAGTATCCGACAGGGAATGGCTGTCACCTTC CASSIRQGMAVTF
TRBD1 TRBJ2-4 TRBV7-2 once TGTGCCAGCAGCTCCACATATACACGGACAGGGAGGAACATTCAGTACTTC CASSSTYTRTGRNIQYF
NA TRBJ2-2 TRBV27 NA TGTGCCAGCAGTTTATCTACGGCCGGGGAGCTGTTTTTT CASSLSTAGELFF
TRBD2 TRBJ2-1 TRBV6-5 NA TGTGCCAGCAAACCCGTAGCGGGGCTACTCAATGAGCAGTTCTTC CASKPVAGLLNEQFF
TRBD1 TRBJ1-2 TRBV5-1 NA TGCGCCAGCAGCTGGGGGCCTTTGACAGGGACTAACTATGGCTACACCTTC CASSWGPLTGTNYGYTF
NA TRBJ2-3 TRBV5-1 once TGCGCCAGCAGCTTGACAGGCACAGATACGCAGTATTTT CASSLTGTDTQYF
TRBD1 TRBJ2-7 TRBV28 NA TGTGCCAGCAGTCCAAGACAGGGGGCGAGGTACGAGCAGTACTTC CASSPRQGARYEQYF
NA TRBJ1-2 TRBV11-2 NA TGTGCCAGCAGCTTAGTAGGCCAGGGTCGGCGTGGCTACACCTTC CASSLVGQGRRGYTF
NA TRBJ2-7 TRBV9 few TGTGCCAGCAGCGTAGGAGCCAGCGAGAACTACGAGCAGTACTTC CASSVGASENYEQYF
NA TRBJ1-1 TRBV18 NA TGTGCCAGCTCACTCGCCATTCTAACAGGGCAGGAAGCTTTCTTT CASSLAILTGQEAFF
NA TRBJ2-3 TRBV18 NA TGTGCCAGCTCACGACTGACTGGAACCCTCACAGATACGCAGTATTTT CASSRLTGTLTDTQYF
NA TRBJ2-4 TRBV25-1 few TGTGCCAGCAGTGAAGACTCAGCGTTAGCCAAAAACATTCAGTACTTC CASSEDSALAKNIQYF
NA TRBJ2-5 TRBV4-1 NA TGCGCCAGCAGCCCCGTAGAGCAAGAGACCCAGTACTTC CASSPVEQETQYF
TRBD1 TRBJ1-6 TRBV7-3 NA TGTGCCAGCAGCCCAGGGACAGGGGGCTTTTCACCCCTCCACTTT CASSPGTGGFSPLHF
NA TRBJ2-1 TRBV9 NA TGTGCCAGCAGCGTCAATCCCCAGGGCGGATACAATGAGCAGTTCTTC CASSVNPQGGYNEQFF
NA TRBJ2-2 TRBV24-1 NA TGTGCCACCAGTTCCAGGGCGAACACCGGGGAGCTGTTTTTT CATSSRANTGELFF